This TCR beta chain was observed in a study of OX40 agonist ivuxolimab in advanced cancers. For the study at large: Patient treatment consisted of intravenous ivuxolimab administration every 2 weeks at 0.01 to 10 mg/kg.

The protocol was immunoSEQ multiplex PCR, while the TCRdb copy is restricted to in-frame clones and leaves out a portion. The data contain tens of thousands of clones, about 86% of them singletons. The CDR3 is made up of 16 amino acids. Per germline, CDR1 LNHDA and CDR2 SQIVND (reference sequence). The V and J ends lost 8 bases and 0 bases, in that order; junction bases with no gene match: 7. The J gene is TRBJ2-6, the V gene TRBV19; 7 bases align to TRBD2. The clonotype was recovered from an adult with an advanced solid tumor such as melanoma, head and neck, liver or kidney cancer. The material sequenced was CD4+ or CD8+ T cells sorted from blood, taken in a trial of the OX40 agonist ivuxolimab. In DNA form, the CDR3 reads TGTGCCAGTGGGGGGGACTTTACCTCTGGGGCCAACGTCCTGACTTTC. It yields the protein CASGGDFTSGANVLTF.